Listed here are 29 T cell receptor beta chains from one sample, sequenced in a study of beta chain features in type 1 diabetes (dated by TCRdb to 2016 to 2019). The library relied on the immunoSEQ multiplex PCR assay. The entire amount of isolated RNA was reverse transcribed using the High Capacity cDNA Reverse Transcription Kit, so the sequenced TCRB transcripts were expressed ones. TCRdb obtained this table from immuneACCESS and retained in-frame rearrangements with V and J assigned. These tables miss some clones; where compared with another copy, unresolved V genes account for less than half of the shortfall, and the remainder is unexplained. This sample is represented by 810,000 or so clones; roughly 16% of them were singletons. The ten biggest clones cover about 0.02% of the sample. The sample comprised naive CD4+ T cells from blood. Per the publication, the cell subset or site label means: true naive CD4+ T cells. These receptors all come from a woman aged 18 to 35 in good health.

This clone occurred a few times. This chain uses TRBV10-3 with TRBJ1-2, with a possible D match to TRBD1 (5 bases). The CDR3 has 16 residues. The V end was cut by 7 bases, the J end by 5 bases, with 23 bases between. Germline V CDR1 and CDR2: ENHRY, SYGVKD. CDR3 DNA: TGTGCCATCACTCCAGGGACGCGCGGCGGAAGTTATGGCTACACCTTC. It yields the protein CAITPGTRGGSYGYTF.

The chain couples TRBV7-9 to TRBJ2-7; 8 bases map to TRBD2. The germline gives CDR1 SEHNR, CDR2 FQNEAQ (reference sequence). CDR3 length: 14 amino acids. V was clipped by 5 bases and J by 3 bases; unmatched bases: 6. The CDR3 loop reads CASSQAGVGYEQYF. The CDR3 DNA reads TGTGCCAGCAGCCAAGCGGGAGTCGGCTACGAGCAGTACTTC.

The CDR3, as DNA: TGTGCCAGCAGCTATCGGTTGGGCTACGAGCAGTACTTC. Translating it yields CASSYRLGYEQYF. V is TRBV28 and J is TRBJ2-7, with D unresolved. The CDR3 has 13 amino acids. Trimming pared 6 bases from V and 3 bases from J, leaving 12 bases between. Germline loops: CDR1 MDHEN, CDR2 SYDVKM.

A few counts support this clone. The J gene is TRBJ2-1, the V gene TRBV9; weak D call: TRBD2 (5 bases). Trimming pared 3 bases from V and 0 bases from J, leaving 10 bases between. The CDR3 length is 15 residues. Germline V CDR1 and CDR2: SGDLS, YYNGEE. The CDR3: CASSGGLISYNEQFF. In DNA, the CDR3 is TGTGCCAGCAGCGGAGGGTTGATCTCCTACAATGAGCAGTTCTTC.

The chain is built from TRBV19 and TRBJ2-1; the match to TRBD2 covers 11 bases. CDR3 size: 17 residues. Germline loops: CDR1 LNHDA, CDR2 SQIVND (reference sequence). The ends lost 6 bases at V and 7 bases at J; junction bases unmatched: 14. This CDR3 is CASSLDTLLAGENEQFF. In nucleotides, the CDR3 is TGTGCCAGTAGCTTGGACACGTTACTAGCGGGAGAGAATGAGCAGTTCTTC.

This clone was recorded a few times. The chain joins TRBV29-1 to TRBJ2-3, with D tentatively TRBD2 (5 bases). V was trimmed by 7 bases and J by 4 bases, leaving 15 bases between them. Germline V gene data show CDR1 as SQVTM and CDR2 as ANQGSEA. This CDR3 is 13 amino acids long. The CDR3 coding sequence is TGCAGCGAAGGCCGATTTAGCGCAGATACGCAGTATTTT. As protein: CSEGRFSADTQYF.

The chain combines TRBV12-2 with TRBJ2-2. TRBV12-2 is a recognized pseudogene. The CDR3 loop spans 12 amino acids. The CDR3 nucleotides are TGTGCAAGTCGCTTGTTTTTCGGGGAGCTGTTTTTT. Translated: CASRLFFGELFF.

This clone was found a few times. This chain joins TRBV28 and TRBJ1-1; D remains ambiguous. CDR1 MDHEN and CDR2 SYDVKM come from the germline V gene. V lost 7 bases and J 4 bases, leaving 16 bases between the germline ends. The CDR3 has 14 residues. CDR3 nucleotides: TGTGCCAGCACCCTACCGGGGTCGGGCACTGAAGCTTTCTTT. Translated: CASTLPGSGTEAFF.

This clone was seen a handful of times. The rearrangement links TRBV6-1 to TRBJ1-2, with 8 bases matching TRBD1. Losses at the gene ends were 2 bases for V and 6 bases for J; bases not matched to a gene: 2. Germline values: CDR1 MNHNS, CDR2 SASEGT. The CDR3 covers 13 residues. The CDR3 sequence is CASSESGGDGYTF. Written as DNA, the CDR3 is TGTGCCAGCAGTGAATCAGGGGGCGATGGCTACACCTTC.

A note on this clone: Other DNA sequences within the sample encode an identical CDR3. The rearrangement joins TRBV18 to TRBJ2-1; D not resolved. Trimming left V 0 bases short and J 7 bases short, with 7 bases between. The germline V gene encodes CDR1 KGHSH and CDR2 LQKENI. The CDR3 totals 13 residues. CDR3 residues: CASSPPTRNEQFF. The CDR3 nucleotides read TGTGCCAGCTCACCACCGACCAGGAATGAGCAGTTCTTC. Supplemented by reference TRBV18 and TRBJ2-1, the full variable domain reads NAGVMQNPRHLVRRRGQEARLRCSPMKGHSHVYWYRQLPEEGLKFMVYLQKENIIDESGMPKERFSAEFPKEGPSILRIQQVVRGDSAAYFCASSPPTRNEQFFGPGTRLTVL.

This clone has more than one count but fewer than ten. The gene calls are TRBV9 and TRBJ2-3; D is ambiguous. With 0 bases removed from V and 0 bases from J, the gap between germline ends came to 5 bases. Germline CDR1 SGDLS, CDR2 YYNGEE. CDR3 length equals 14 residues. CDR3 DNA sequence: TGTGCCAGCAGCGTAGGACTGAGCACAGATACGCAGTATTTT. Amino acid sequence: CASSVGLSTDTQYF.

The V gene is TRBV2, the J gene TRBJ1-4; D is possibly TRBD1 (5 bases). The V gene's germline CDR1 is SNHLY and CDR2 FYNNEI. The CDR3 runs to 14 residues. The V gene lost 6 bases and the J gene lost 6 bases, with 14 bases spanning the gap. CDR3 in DNA: TGTGCCAGCAGATATCGACAGAGTGATGAAAAACTGTTTTTT. Translating gives CASRYRQSDEKLFF.

This clone was recorded a few times. The gene calls are TRBV5-1 and TRBJ2-1; a possible D gene is TRBD1 (6 bases). The CDR3 has 15 residues. Trimming shortened V by 0 bases and J by 3 bases, and 10 bases separated the two germline ends. Per the germline V gene, CDR1 is SGHRS and CDR2 is YFSETQ. The CDR3 sequence: CASSLGGPLYNEQFF. The CDR3 nucleotides read TGCGCCAGCAGCTTGGGGGGGCCCCTCTACAATGAGCAGTTCTTC.

The chain combines TRBV25-1 with TRBJ2-3; possible D gene TRBD2, 5 bases. The CDR3 runs 13 residues. CDR1 is MGHDK, CDR2 SYGVNS, per germline. With 4 bases removed from V and 0 bases from J, the gap between germline ends came to 5 bases. DNA of the CDR3: TGTGCCAGCAGTGGGACTAGCACAGATACGCAGTATTTT. It specifies CASSGTSTDTQYF.

For this clone: Other DNA sequences in the sample encode the same CDR3. The V gene is TRBV18, the J gene TRBJ2-2; D gene uncertain. Germline CDR1 and CDR2: KGHSH and LQKENI. Trimming removed 2 bases at V and 5 bases at J, with 6 bases between. This CDR3 is 13 amino acids long. For the CDR3, the DNA is TGTGCCAGCTCACCAAGAGAGACCGGGGAGCTGTTTTTT. Translating it yields CASSPRETGELFF.

The chain recombines TRBV20-1 with TRBJ2-1; D is unclear. Germline CDR1 reads DFQATT; CDR2 reads SNEGSKA (reference sequence). The CDR3 has 11 residues. V gave up 8 bases and J gave up 9 bases, with 14 bases separating them. Written as DNA, the CDR3 is TGCAGTAGCACCCCTTCGAGTGAGCAGTTCTTC. This encodes CSSTPSSEQFF.

The chain carries TRBV4-2 and TRBJ2-1, with D perhaps matching TRBD1 or TRBD2 (5 bases each). V gave up 0 bases and J gave up 8 bases, with 11 bases separating them. Germline V gene lookup returns CDR1 LGHNA and CDR2 YNFKEQ. The CDR3 has 14 residues. The CDR3 is CASSQDLRGHEQFF. CDR3 coding DNA: TGTGCCAGCAGCCAAGATTTGAGGGGCCATGAGCAGTTCTTC.

The rearrangement uses TRBV9 and TRBJ2-5, with 7 bases fitting TRBD1. Germline CDR1 is SGDLS and CDR2 is YYNGEE. This CDR3 is built from 14 residues. Trimming removed 2 bases from V and 3 bases from J; junction bases left unmatched: 4. CDR3 residues: CASSVGQAKETQYF. The DNA for the CDR3 is TGTGCCAGCAGCGTTGGACAGGCCAAAGAGACCCAGTACTTC.

The rearrangement links TRBV7-9 to TRBJ2-5; TRBD1 matches at 9 bases. Germline assignment: CDR1 SEHNR and CDR2 FQNEAQ (reference sequence). The CDR3 runs to 17 residues. V dropped 5 bases and J dropped 3; count of bases not matched to a gene: 13. CDR3 protein: CASSPGVRDRVEETQYF. The CDR3 region has the DNA TGTGCCAGCAGCCCGGGAGTACGGGACAGGGTTGAAGAGACCCAGTACTTC.

In its sample, this clone was seen a few times. The V gene is TRBV2, the J gene TRBJ1-1; unclear D gene. Germline CDR1 and CDR2: SNHLY and FYNNEI. The CDR3 has 13 residues. Trimming took off 7 bases at V and 6 bases at J, with 15 bases between the two ends. CDR3 loop: CASIFSKFAEAFF. CDR3 DNA sequence: TGTGCCAGCATTTTCTCGAAATTCGCTGAAGCTTTCTTT.

This clone was picked up a small number of times. V and J are TRBV11-2 and TRBJ2-1; 16 nucleotides agree with TRBD2. CDR3 length equals 17 residues. After removal of 5 bases from V and 4 bases from J, the junction contained 5 bases not matched to a gene. Germline V CDR1 and CDR2: SGHAT, FQNNGV. CDR3 in DNA: TGTGCCAGCAGCCCCGGGACTAGCGGGAGGGAGTACAATGAGCAGTTCTTC. Translation gives CASSPGTSGREYNEQFF. The whole variable domain, filled in from reference TRBV11-2 and TRBJ2-1, reads EAGVAQSPRYKIIEKRQSVAFWCNPISGHATLYWYQQILGQGPKLLIQFQNNGVVDDSQLPKDRFSAERLKGVDSTLKIQPAKLEDSAVYLCASSPGTSGREYNEQFFGPGTRLTVL.

The chain employs TRBV29-1 and TRBJ2-2, with D possibly TRBD1 on 6 matching bases. This CDR3 is 14 amino acids long. Trimming pared 0 bases from V and 2 bases from J, leaving 7 bases between. Germline-derived CDR1 and CDR2 are SQVTM and ANQGSEA. In DNA, the CDR3 is TGCAGCGTTGAAGACAGGGGTAACACCGGGGAGCTGTTTTTT. Translated, it gives CSVEDRGNTGELFF.

V usage is TRBV5-8 and J usage is TRBJ2-2; a possible D gene is TRBD1 (5 bases). Per the germline V gene, CDR1 is SGHTS and CDR2 is YDEGEE. V gave up 4 bases and J gave up 4 bases, with 14 bases separating them. CDR3 size: 15 residues. The CDR3 reads CASSAGQLVTGELFF. The CDR3 DNA reads TGTGCCAGCAGCGCCGGACAACTGGTCACCGGGGAGCTGTTTTTT.

In its sample, this clone was seen a few times. The V call is TRBV5-1, the J call TRBJ2-6; TRBD1 aligns across 11 bases. V shed 7 bases, J shed 2 bases, and the junction held 8 bases outside the gene matches. Germline V CDR1 and CDR2: SGHRS, YFSETQ. This CDR3 has 17 amino acids. The CDR3 bases are TGCGCCAGCGGTTCGGGACAGGGGGTAACTGGGGCCAACGTCCTGACTTTC. Protein product: CASGSGQGVTGANVLTF. Filled out from reference TRBV5-1 and TRBJ2-6, the complete variable domain reads KAGVTQTPRYLIKTRGQQVTLSCSPISGHRSVSWYQQTPGQGLQFLFEYFSETQRNKGNFPGRFSGRQFSNSRSEMNVSTLELGDSALYLCASGSGQGVTGANVLTFGAGSRLTVL.

This chain links TRBV13 with TRBJ2-7; a weak D match, TRBD2 (6 bases). CDR1 is PRHDT and CDR2 is FYEKMQ in the germline V gene (reference sequence). This CDR3 region has 13 residues. V lost 2 bases to trimming and J lost 6 bases, with 11 bases between them. In nucleotides, the CDR3 is TGTGCCAGCAGCTTATTTGGGGGAGGCGAGCAGTACTTC. Translation: CASSLFGGGEQYF.

In this sample, this clone turned up a few times. V gene TRBV5-6 combines with J gene TRBJ1-2; weak D call: TRBD1 (5 bases). This CDR3 spans 12 amino acids. The germline V gene has CDR1 SGHDT and CDR2 YYEEEE. The V end was cut by 2 bases, the J end by 8 bases, with 10 bases between. This chain's CDR3 is CASSFVGVGYTF. DNA for the CDR3: TGTGCCAGCAGCTTCGTAGGGGTCGGCTACACCTTC.

V and J are TRBV15 and TRBJ1-2; no clear D gene. Between the trimmed V and J ends, which lost 0 bases and 5 bases, there was a span of 7 bases. CDR1 and CDR2 from the germline V gene are LNHNV and YYDKDF (reference sequence). This CDR3 is 13 amino acids long. The CDR3, as DNA: TGTGCCACCAGCAGAGATCTCCAGTATGGCTACACCTTC. Its protein product is CATSRDLQYGYTF. The whole variable domain, remainder taken from reference TRBV15 and TRBJ1-2, is DAMVIQNPRYQVTQFGKPVTLSCSQTLNHNVMYWYQQKSSQAPKLLFHYYDKDFNNEADTPDNFQSRRPNTSFCFLDIRSPGLGDTAMYLCATSRDLQYGYTFGSGTRLTVV.

This clone showed up just a few times. This chain connects TRBV29-1 to TRBJ1-3; 8 positions match TRBD1. Trimming removed 5 bases from V and 0 bases from J; junction bases left unmatched: 6. CDR3 length equals 15 residues. CDR1 is SQVTM, CDR2 ANQGSEA, per germline. CDR3 loop: CSVMKGTGSGNTIYF. The DNA for the CDR3 is TGCAGCGTTATGAAAGGGACAGGCTCTGGAAACACCATATATTTT.

The chain employs TRBV15 and TRBJ2-5, with 7 bases that match TRBD2. The junction had 2 bases not matched to a gene; V was cut back by 0 bases and J by 4 bases. The CDR3 extends over 14 amino acids. CDR1 is LNHNV and CDR2 is YYDKDF in the germline V gene (reference sequence). The CDR3 DNA sequence: TGTGCCACCAGCAGAGAATGGGGGGGAGAGACCCAGTACTTC. This translates into CATSREWGGETQYF. The entire variable domain, with the rest obtained from reference TRBV15 and TRBJ2-5, is as follows: DAMVIQNPRYQVTQFGKPVTLSCSQTLNHNVMYWYQQKSSQAPKLLFHYYDKDFNNEADTPDNFQSRRPNTSFCFLDIRSPGLGDTAMYLCATSREWGGETQYFGPGTRLLVL.